Given below is one TCR beta chain in context. Its cognate antigen is unknown. The PCR contained 60 Vbeta and 13 Jbeta primers. Clones were sequenced by immunoSEQ multiplex PCR, and TCRdb holds only the in-frame ones, with some missing. The sample lists about 190,000 clones, 75% to 90% occurring once. The data are from a study of cytomegalovirus exposure and HLA in healthy donors. The study's findings and limits: Diagnosis of cytomegalovirus status made by the classifier reportedly showed high specificity and sensitivity.

CDR3 length: 16 residues. V was cut by 0 bases and J by 0 bases, with 11 bases left in between. Germline CDR1 is SGHRS and CDR2 is YFSETQ. The sample comprised PBMCs. This TCR was recovered from a woman in her forties or fifties in good health and CMV-seropositive. The chain couples TRBV5-1 to TRBJ2-3; a possible D gene is TRBD2 (5 bases). This CDR3 is CASSLAGGSSTDTQYF. The CDR3 coding sequence is TGCGCCAGCAGCTTGGCCGGAGGCTCTAGCACAGATACGCAGTATTTT.